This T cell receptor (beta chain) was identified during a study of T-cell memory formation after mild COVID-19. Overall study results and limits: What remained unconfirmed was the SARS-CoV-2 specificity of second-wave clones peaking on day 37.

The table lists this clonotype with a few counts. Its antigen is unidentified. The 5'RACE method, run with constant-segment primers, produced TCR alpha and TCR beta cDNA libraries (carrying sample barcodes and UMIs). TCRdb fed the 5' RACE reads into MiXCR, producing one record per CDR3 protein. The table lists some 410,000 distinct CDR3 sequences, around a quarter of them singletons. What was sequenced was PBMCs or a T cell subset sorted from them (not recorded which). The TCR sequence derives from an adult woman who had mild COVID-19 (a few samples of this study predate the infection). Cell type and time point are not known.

The CDR3 loop is CAWSGGGASPQHF. CDR3 sequence (DNA): TGTGCCTGGAGCGGCGGCGGCGCGTCCCCTCAGCATTTT. The V and J genes are TRBV30 and TRBJ1-5; no firm D call. The V end was cut by 3 bases, the J end by 13 bases, with 19 bases between. The CDR3 extends over 13 amino acids. CDR1 is GTSNPN, CDR2 SVGIG, per germline (reference sequence).